This T cell receptor (beta chain) appears in the sequencing data of a study of control samples from healthy donors and cancer patients. In germline, CDR1 is SEHNR, CDR2 FQNEAQ (reference sequence). This CDR3 contains 13 residues. V was clipped by 7 bases and J by 3 bases; unmatched bases: 3. The repertoire was sequenced with immunoSEQ multiplex PCR; TCRdb's copy has only in-frame clones and lacks some. Here the sample spans 40,000 to 55,000 clones, 60% to 80% being singletons. The chain recombines TRBV7-9 with TRBJ2-3, with 8 positions matching TRBD2. The TCR sequence derives from a male donor with melanoma. The specimen was formalin-fixed, paraffin-embedded tissue. DNA of the CDR3: TGTGCCAGCACCCTAGCGGGTACAGATACGCAGTATTTT. Amino acid sequence: CASTLAGTDTQYF.